Detailed here is one T cell receptor (beta chain). Generated by immunoSEQ multiplex PCR, the TCRdb table keeps only in-frame clones and is missing some. Of 65,000 to 70,000 clones in the sample, approximately 86% are singletons; the top ten hold over 4%. The data are from a study of blood T cell repertoires in COVID-19. Study-level information: COVID-19 samples from acute and convalescent phases originated in the United States, Italy and Spain.

The sample taken for sequencing was peripheral blood. The clonotype originates from a middle-aged man with acute or convalescent COVID-19.

The CDR3 protein is CASRETGVGGTGELFF. CDR3 coding DNA: TGCGCCAGCAGGGAGACAGGGGTCGGGGGCACCGGGGAGCTGTTTTTT. The chain combines TRBV10-1 with TRBJ2-2, with TRBD1 matching over 8 bases. V was clipped by 6 bases and J by 4 bases; unmatched bases: 10. The CDR3 has 16 amino acids. Germline V gene data show CDR1 as WNHNN and CDR2 as SYGVQD (reference sequence).